Sequencing of this T cell receptor (beta chain) was carried out in a study of cytomegalovirus exposure and HLA in healthy donors. The study, taken as a whole, reports: It was approximately 170 TCR beta chains that were listed as cytomegalovirus-associated. The majority of TCR sequences were rare, yet some public TCRs appeared in many donors.

Remarks on this clone: What it recognizes is unknown.

The donors were members of the validation cohort comprising over a hundred subjects, separate from the roughly 700-subject first cohort. The CDR3 is made up of 17 amino acids. Per the germline V gene, CDR1 is MDHEN and CDR2 is SYDVKM. V gave up 7 bases and J gave up 2 bases, with 24 bases separating them. TCRdb keeps only in-frame clones here, not all; method: immunoSEQ multiplex PCR. The sample has 260,000 or so clones; just under 90% are singletons. The chain joins TRBV28 to TRBJ2-7; the D gene is possibly TRBD1 (5 bases). The TCR was taken from a man in his late teens or twenties in good health and CMV-seronegative. Sequencing input: PBMCs. The DNA for the CDR3 is TGTGCCAGCACCGATCAGGGATTCCCCTCGACAACCTACGAGCAGTACTTC. It codes for CASTDQGFPSTTYEQYF.